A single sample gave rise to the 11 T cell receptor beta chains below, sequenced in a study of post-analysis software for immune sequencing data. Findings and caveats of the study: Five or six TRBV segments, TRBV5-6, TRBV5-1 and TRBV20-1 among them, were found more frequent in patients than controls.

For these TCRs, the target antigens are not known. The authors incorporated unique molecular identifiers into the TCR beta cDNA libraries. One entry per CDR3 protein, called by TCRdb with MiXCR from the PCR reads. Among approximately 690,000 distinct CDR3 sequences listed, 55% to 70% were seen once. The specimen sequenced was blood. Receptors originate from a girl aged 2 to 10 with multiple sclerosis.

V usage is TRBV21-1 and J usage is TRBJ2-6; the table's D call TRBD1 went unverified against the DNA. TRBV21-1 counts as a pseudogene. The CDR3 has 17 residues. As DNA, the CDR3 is TGTGCCAGCAGCAAACCTTACAGGGACTCTGGGGCCAACGTCCTGACTTTC. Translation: CASSKPYRDSGANVLTF.

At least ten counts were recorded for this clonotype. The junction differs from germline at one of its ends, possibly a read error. The CDR3 loop reads CASSLGLSSYNEQFF. The CDR3 region has the DNA TGTGCCAGCAGCTTAGGCCTAAGCTCCTACAATGAGCAGTTCTTC. The chain carries TRBV5-1 and TRBJ2-1; no firm D call. The CDR3 loop spans 15 amino acids. Germline loops: CDR1 SGHRS, CDR2 YFSETQ.

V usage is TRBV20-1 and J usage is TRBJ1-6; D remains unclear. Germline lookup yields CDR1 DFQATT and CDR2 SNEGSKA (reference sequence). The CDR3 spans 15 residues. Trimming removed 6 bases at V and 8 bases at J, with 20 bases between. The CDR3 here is CSASDKQTTHSPLHF. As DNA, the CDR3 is TGCAGTGCCAGCGATAAACAAACGACGCATTCACCCCTCCACTTT.

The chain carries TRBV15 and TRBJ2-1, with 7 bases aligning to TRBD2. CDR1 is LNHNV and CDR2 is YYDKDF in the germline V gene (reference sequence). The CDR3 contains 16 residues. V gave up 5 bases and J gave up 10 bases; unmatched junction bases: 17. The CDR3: CATSSLGGGAHREQFF. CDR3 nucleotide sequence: TGTGCCACCAGCTCCCTCGGCGGGGGTGCTCACAGGGAGCAGTTCTTC. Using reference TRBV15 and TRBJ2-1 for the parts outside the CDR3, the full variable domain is DAMVIQNPRYQVTQFGKPVTLSCSQTLNHNVMYWYQQKSSQAPKLLFHYYDKDFNNEADTPDNFQSRRPNTSFCFLDIRSPGLGDTAMYLCATSSLGGGAHREQFFGPGTRLTVL.

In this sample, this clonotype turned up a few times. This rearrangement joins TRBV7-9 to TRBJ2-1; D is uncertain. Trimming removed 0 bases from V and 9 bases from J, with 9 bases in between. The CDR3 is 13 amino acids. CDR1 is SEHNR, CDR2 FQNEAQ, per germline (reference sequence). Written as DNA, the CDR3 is TGTGCCAGCAGCTTAGCCGCCGATGGTGAGCAGTTCTTC. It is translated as CASSLAADGEQFF.

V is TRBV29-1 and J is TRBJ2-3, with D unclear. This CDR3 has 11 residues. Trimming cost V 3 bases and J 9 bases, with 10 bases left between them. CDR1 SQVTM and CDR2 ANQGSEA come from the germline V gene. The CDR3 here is CSVDLGNTQYF. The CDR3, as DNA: TGCAGCGTTGATTTAGGGAACACGCAGTATTTT.

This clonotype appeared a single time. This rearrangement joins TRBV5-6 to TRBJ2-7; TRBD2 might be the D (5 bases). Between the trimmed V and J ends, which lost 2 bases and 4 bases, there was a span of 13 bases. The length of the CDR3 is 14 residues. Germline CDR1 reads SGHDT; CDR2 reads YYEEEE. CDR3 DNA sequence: TGTGCCAGCAGCTTTCCACCCGGGGATTACGAGCAGTACTTC. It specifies CASSFPPGDYEQYF.

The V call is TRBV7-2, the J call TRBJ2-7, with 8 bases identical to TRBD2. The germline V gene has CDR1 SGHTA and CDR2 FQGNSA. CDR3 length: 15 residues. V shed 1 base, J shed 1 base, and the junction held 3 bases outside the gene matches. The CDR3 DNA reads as TGTGCCAGCAGCTTAGAAGCGGGGGATTCCTACGAGCAGTACTTC. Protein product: CASSLEAGDSYEQYF.

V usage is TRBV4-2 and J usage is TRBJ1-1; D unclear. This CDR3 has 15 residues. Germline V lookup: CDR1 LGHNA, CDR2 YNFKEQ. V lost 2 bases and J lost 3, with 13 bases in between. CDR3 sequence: CASSQRKDGYTEAFF. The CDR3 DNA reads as TGTGCCAGCAGCCAACGGAAAGACGGGTACACTGAAGCTTTCTTT.

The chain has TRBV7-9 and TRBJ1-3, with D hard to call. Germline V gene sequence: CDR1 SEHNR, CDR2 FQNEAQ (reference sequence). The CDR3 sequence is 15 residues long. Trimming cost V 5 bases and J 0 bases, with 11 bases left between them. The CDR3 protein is CASSPLDDSGNTIYF. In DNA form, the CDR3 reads TGTGCCAGCAGCCCCTTAGATGACTCTGGAAACACCATATATTTT. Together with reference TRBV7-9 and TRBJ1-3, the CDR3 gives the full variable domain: DTGVSQNPRHKITKRGQNVTFRCDPISEHNRLYWYRQTLGQGPEFLTYFQNEAQLEKSRLLSDRFSAERPKGSFSTLEIQRTEQGDSAMYLCASSPLDDSGNTIYFGEGSWLTVV.

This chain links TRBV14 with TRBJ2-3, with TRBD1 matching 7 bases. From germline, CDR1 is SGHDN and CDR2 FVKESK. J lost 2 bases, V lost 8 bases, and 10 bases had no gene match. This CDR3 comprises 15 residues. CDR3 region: CASRDSSFYTDTQYF. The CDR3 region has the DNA TGTGCCAGCCGGGACAGCTCCTTCTACACAGATACGCAGTATTTT.